Reported below is one T cell receptor (beta chain). This sample was included in a study of blood T cell repertoires in COVID-19. The wider study: PBMCs, B-cell-depleted T cells, or T cells provided the cDNA or gDNA that made up the material.

Looked up from germline, CDR1 is SGHTA and CDR2 is FQGNSA. J gave up 1 base and V 5 bases, and 4 bases lay outside the gene matches. The CDR3 contains 15 residues. In the original processing: Cell counts per sample came from amplifying reference gene primers. Here immunoSEQ multiplex PCR was the method, and the copy in TCRdb shows in-frame clones only, minus some. D and trimming were read from the DNA, whereas the V and J calls and clone size are those reported in that table. The sample has roughly 250,000 clones, about 87% seen once. The TCR sequence derives from a man aged 55-75 years who had recovered from COVID-19. This chain joins TRBV7-2 and TRBJ1-2; the match to TRBD1 covers 10 bases. Sequenced material: peripheral blood. CDR3 sequence (DNA): TGTGCCAGCAGCACCCGGACAGGGGGTAACTATGGCTACACCTTC. Protein: CASSTRTGGNYGYTF.